The rows below give T cell receptor beta chains drawn from one sample of a study of CD8+ T cells in alopecia areata. Libraries were prepared by immunoSEQ multiplex PCR; TCRdb keeps only in-frame clonotypes and omits some of them. This sample has about 180,000 clones, with approximately 49% found just once. The input for sequencing was CD8+ T cells sorted from blood, taken around week 53, from a patient treated with tofacitinib. The receptors were sampled from a human donor with alopecia areata. CDR3s include the opening cysteine and the closing phenylalanine or tryptophan. A D gene is named only where the DNA matches it firmly. Size is stated for part of the rows, as once, few or many counts, or as a class when the clone is expanded.

>NA|TRBV27|TRBJ1-6|NA
CASSSGNSPLHF
TGTGCCAGCAGCTCAGGCAATTCACCCCTCCACTTT
>NA|TRBV5-4|TRBJ2-7|NA
CASSLENRVPEQYF
TGTGCCAGCAGCTTGGAGAACAGGGTCCCCGAGCAGTACTTC
>NA|TRBV30|TRBJ1-1|NA
CAWSVPDTEAFF
TGTGCCTGGAGTGTACCGGACACTGAAGCTTTCTTT
>NA|TRBV6-1|TRBJ1-5|NA
CASVRGVSNQPQHF
TGTGCCAGCGTTCGGGGGGTCAGCAATCAGCCCCAGCATTTT
>TRBD1|TRBV6-5|TRBJ2-7|NA
CASRPTYRDREEQYF
TGTGCCAGCAGACCTACATACCGGGACAGGGAGGAGCAGTACTTC
>NA|TRBV6-5|TRBJ2-7|few
CASTPTDASYEQYF
TGTGCCAGCACTCCGACAGATGCCTCCTACGAGCAGTACTTC
>TRBD1|TRBV5-1|TRBJ1-1|NA
CASSLDRGGGTEAFF
TGCGCCAGCAGCTTGGACAGGGGAGGCGGCACTGAAGCTTTCTTT
>NA|TRBV29-1|TRBJ1-2|NA
CSATGGDYGYTF
TGCAGCGCGACAGGTGGGGACTATGGCTACACCTTC
>TRBD1|TRBV7-9|TRBJ1-4|few
CASSNTGTASEKLFF
TGTGCCAGCAGCAACACCGGGACAGCTTCTGAAAAACTGTTTTTT
>NA|TRBV2|TRBJ2-4|NA
CASSERKNIQYF
TGTGCCAGCAGTGAGAGGAAAAACATTCAGTACTTC
>NA|TRBV30|TRBJ1-1|NA
CALGQRNTEAFF
TGTGCCTTAGGGCAGAGAAACACTGAAGCTTTCTTT
>NA|TRBV5-6|TRBJ2-7|NA
CASSLVGSHEQYF
TGTGCCAGCAGCTTGGTAGGCAGCCACGAGCAGTACTTC
>NA|TRBV6-5|TRBJ2-3|NA
CASSPQGLTDTQYF
TGTGCCAGCAGTCCCCAAGGCCTCACAGATACGCAGTATTTT
>TRBD1|TRBV9|TRBJ1-2|NA
CASSGTGSYGYTF
TGTGCCAGCAGCGGGACAGGGAGCTATGGCTACACCTTC
>TRBD1|TRBV4-1|TRBJ1-1|NA
CASSLRQGAEAFF
TGCGCCAGCAGCCTAAGACAGGGCGCTGAAGCTTTCTTT
>NA|TRBV9|TRBJ2-3|NA
CASSVGLGSTDTQYF
TGTGCCAGCAGCGTAGGGTTGGGAAGCACAGATACGCAGTATTTT
>NA|TRBV13|TRBJ1-2|NA
CASSSRAGEFDYGYTF
TGTGCCAGCAGCTCGCGGGCGGGGGAATTCGACTATGGCTACACCTTC
>TRBD2|TRBV5-4|TRBJ2-1|NA
CASSPDGGGKSNEQFF
TGTGCCAGCAGCCCCGACGGCGGGGGGAAGAGTAATGAGCAGTTCTTC
>NA|TRBV13|TRBJ2-5|NA
CASSSLGFTETQYF
TGTGCCAGCAGCTCTTTAGGATTTACGGAGACCCAGTACTTC
>NA|TRBV27|TRBJ1-1|NA
CASSVGNTEAFF
TGTGCCAGCAGTGTGGGGAACACTGAAGCTTTCTTT
>NA|TRBV9|TRBJ2-7|NA
CASSVGQSYEQYF
TGTGCCAGCAGCGTAGGGCAGAGCTACGAGCAGTACTTC
>NA|TRBV23-1|TRBJ1-4|medium-sized
CASSQSDEKLFF
TGCGCCAGCAGTCAATCGGACGAAAAACTGTTTTTT
>NA|TRBV13|TRBJ2-3|NA
CASSLGRRDTQYF
TGTGCCAGCAGCTTAGGAAGGCGGGATACGCAGTATTTT
>NA|TRBV5-1|TRBJ2-5|few
CASSLQARQETQYF
TGCGCCAGCAGCTTACAGGCCCGCCAAGAGACCCAGTACTTC
>TRBD1|TRBV2|TRBJ2-1|NA
CASTLDRGKQFF
TGTGCCAGCACCCTGGACAGGGGGAAGCAGTTCTTC
>TRBD1|TRBV15|TRBJ2-7|few
CATSREWGTAVYEQYF
TGTGCCACCAGCAGGGAATGGGGGACAGCCGTCTACGAGCAGTACTTC
>TRBD2|TRBV5-4|TRBJ2-5|once
CASSLPTSEETQYF
TGTGCCAGCAGCTTGCCGACTAGCGAAGAGACCCAGTACTTC
>NA|TRBV2|TRBJ2-1|NA
CASSVGPPDGIYNEQFF
TGTGCCAGCAGTGTGGGCCCACCGGACGGAATATACAATGAGCAGTTCTTC
>NA|TRBV14|TRBJ2-5|NA
CASSPRDVEETQYF
TGTGCCAGCAGCCCCCGGGATGTAGAGGAGACCCAGTACTTC
>TRBD1|TRBV7-9|TRBJ2-1|medium-sized
CASSLEQGPYNEQFF
TGTGCCAGCAGCTTAGAACAGGGGCCCTACAATGAGCAGTTCTTC